The next 27 T cell receptor beta chains were all read from a single sample in a study of radiotherapy plus CTLA-4 blockade in lung cancer (dated by TCRdb to 2017 to 2018). Libraries were built with the immunoSEQ multiplex PCR assay. The clones in this table, taken by TCRdb from immuneACCESS, are in-frame only. Not every clone is retained; where verified, under half of the shortfall comes from an unresolved V gene, and the cause of the rest is unknown. The sample contains roughly 120,000 clones, over 65% of them found a single time. Together, the top ten hold roughly 3.1% of the sample. This material consisted of peripheral blood, taken from a patient treated with radiotherapy plus ipilimumab. Receptors originate from a human donor with non-small cell lung cancer that progressed on radiotherapy plus ipilimumab. Some clones in this sample may be carry-over from other donors' samples.

The chain links TRBV28 to TRBJ1-6, with 7 bases lining up with TRBD1. V gave up 3 bases and J gave up 1 base; unmatched junction bases: 6. CDR1 is MDHEN and CDR2 is SYDVKM in the germline V gene. This CDR3 contains 17 residues. In nucleotides, the CDR3 is TGTGCCAGCAGTTTTCCCAGGGGGGGTTCCTATAATTCACCCCTCCACTTT. As protein: CASSFPRGGSYNSPLHF.

V usage is TRBV7-9 and J usage is TRBJ2-2; D may match TRBD1 or TRBD2 (6 bases each). Germline V CDR1 and CDR2: SEHNR, FQNEAQ (reference sequence). CDR3 size: 15 residues. V lost 8 bases to trimming and J lost 1 base, with 14 bases between them. CDR3 residues: CASEVGGLNTGELFF. CDR3 nucleotide sequence: TGTGCCAGCGAGGTGGGGGGCTTGAACACCGGGGAGCTGTTTTTT. Combining the CDR3 with reference TRBV7-9 and TRBJ2-2 gives the whole variable domain DTGVSQNPRHKITKRGQNVTFRCDPISEHNRLYWYRQTLGQGPEFLTYFQNEAQLEKSRLLSDRFSAERPKGSFSTLEIQRTEQGDSAMYLCASEVGGLNTGELFFGEGSRLTVL.

V and J are TRBV4-1 and TRBJ1-2, with D possibly matching TRBD1 (6 bases). This CDR3 contains 16 residues. Between the trimmed V and J ends, which lost 0 bases and 2 bases, there was a span of 13 bases. The germline CDR1 and CDR2 sequences are MGHRA and YSYEKL. The CDR3 DNA reads TGCGCCAGCAGCCAAGATCTGGGGGGGGCAAACTATGGCTACACCTTC. The encoded protein is CASSQDLGGANYGYTF.

CDR3 loop: CASTRTGNYGYTF. In DNA, the CDR3 is TGTGCCAGCACCCGGACAGGGAACTATGGCTACACCTTC. The genes are TRBV7-9 and TRBJ1-2, with 8 bases fitting TRBD1. CDR3 size: 13 residues. Germline V lookup: CDR1 SEHNR, CDR2 FQNEAQ (reference sequence). The ends lost 7 bases at V and 2 bases at J; junction bases unmatched: 3.

This chain connects TRBV29-1 to TRBJ2-7; D unresolved. Germline lookup yields CDR1 SQVTM and CDR2 ANQGSEA. This CDR3 has 11 amino acids. Trimming shortened V by 4 bases and J by 4 bases, and 8 bases separated the two germline ends. The CDR3 region is CSVGDGYEQYF. The CDR3 region has the DNA TGCAGCGTTGGCGACGGGTACGAGCAGTACTTC.

The rearrangement links TRBV9 to TRBJ2-3; D remains unclear. From germline, CDR1 is SGDLS and CDR2 YYNGEE. Trimming took 3 bases from V and 2 from J, leaving 4 bases between them. The CDR3 sequence is 12 residues long. The DNA for the CDR3 is TGTGCCAGCAGCGCCCACACAGATACGCAGTATTTT. Translated, it gives CASSAHTDTQYF. Looking up the rest from reference TRBV9 and TRBJ2-3 gives the full variable domain: DSGVTQTPKHLITATGQRVTLRCSPRSGDLSVYWYQQSLDQGLQFLIQYYNGEERAKGNILERFSAQQFPDLHSELNLSSLELGDSALYFCASSAHTDTQYFGPGTRLTVL.

The chain couples TRBV27 to TRBJ1-5; 8 bases are shared with TRBD1. CDR3 length equals 16 residues. Germline CDR1 reads MNHEY; CDR2 reads SMNVEV (reference sequence). Unmatched junction bases numbered 9, after V lost 6 bases and J lost 2 bases. CDR3 region: CASSPSRGQGNQPQHF. CDR3 DNA: TGTGCCAGCAGCCCCTCCCGGGGACAGGGCAATCAGCCCCAGCATTTT.

The rearrangement joins TRBV4-3 to TRBJ2-5; TRBD1 is a possible D gene (6 bases). V dropped 5 bases and J dropped 1 base, with 11 bases sitting between them. The germline V gene has CDR1 LGHNA and CDR2 YSLEER. The CDR3 is 14 residues long. The CDR3 reads CASSVQGFQETQYF. The CDR3 DNA sequence: TGCGCCAGCAGCGTCCAGGGGTTCCAAGAGACCCAGTACTTC.

This sequence joins TRBV5-6 and TRBJ2-2; possibly TRBD1 or TRBD2 for D (5 bases each). The CDR3 length is 16 residues. V was clipped by 8 bases and J by 0 bases, with 17 bases between them. The germline gives CDR1 SGHDT, CDR2 YYEEEE. The CDR3 region is CASNRYGTSNTGELFF. CDR3 coding DNA: TGTGCCAGTAACCGATACGGGACGTCGAACACCGGGGAGCTGTTTTTT.

The V and J genes are TRBV7-2 and TRBJ1-1; possibly TRBD1 for D (5 bases). This CDR3 is 15 amino acids long. The V end lost 2 bases, the J end lost 1 base, and 11 bases lay between the germline ends. Germline loops: CDR1 SGHTA, CDR2 FQGNSA. This CDR3 is CASSLRGVANTEAFF. As DNA, the CDR3 is TGTGCCAGCAGCTTAAGGGGTGTTGCGAACACTGAAGCTTTCTTT. Variable domain in full (rest from reference TRBV7-2 and TRBJ1-1): GAGVSQSPSNKVTEKGKDVELRCDPISGHTALYWYRQSLGQGLEFLIYFQGNSAPDKSGLPSDRFSAERTGGSVSTLTIQRTQQEDSAVYLCASSLRGVANTEAFFGQGTRLTVV.

The chain employs TRBV6-5 and TRBJ1-1; D call uncertain. This CDR3 has 14 residues. Per germline, CDR1 MNHEY and CDR2 SVGAGI. V lost 5 bases to trimming and J lost 6 bases, with 16 bases between them. CDR3 DNA: TGTGCCAGCAGTGAAGTGAGTGGGTCAGCTGAAGCTTTCTTT. This codes for CASSEVSGSAEAFF.

The rearrangement uses TRBV25-1 and TRBJ1-3, with no clear D. CDR1 is MGHDK and CDR2 is SYGVNS in the germline V gene. CDR3 length: 14 amino acids. V gave up 5 bases and J gave up 4 bases, with 12 bases separating them. DNA of the CDR3: TGTGCCAGCAGTACCCCGGGCGGGGGAAACACCATATATTTT. This sequence encodes CASSTPGGGNTIYF.

The V and J genes are TRBV6-5 and TRBJ1-5; tentative D call: TRBD1 (6 bases). The CDR3 consists of 14 residues. Germline values: CDR1 MNHEY, CDR2 SVGAGI. V shed 4 bases and J shed 4 bases, with 11 bases lying between them. The CDR3 here is CASSSGQPNQPQHF. In nucleotides, the CDR3 is TGTGCCAGCAGTTCGGGACAACCAAATCAGCCCCAGCATTTT.

This chain connects TRBV19 to TRBJ1-1; D possibly corresponds to TRBD1 (5 bases). This CDR3 contains 14 residues. Germline V lookup: CDR1 LNHDA, CDR2 SQIVND (reference sequence). Trimming took 6 bases from V and 10 from J, leaving 21 bases between them. The CDR3 nucleotides are TGTGCCAGTAGAACCCGGGTGGAGGGGCCAAGAGCTTTCTTT. It codes for CASRTRVEGPRAFF.

This clone was seen only once. The chain employs TRBV6-5 and TRBJ1-2; no definite D call. Trimming left V 1 base short and J 5 bases short, with 11 bases between. Per the germline V gene, CDR1 is MNHEY and CDR2 is SVGAGI. The CDR3 is 14 residues long. CDR3 sequence: CASSYYTSGYGYTF. For the CDR3, the DNA is TGTGCCAGCAGTTACTACACCTCTGGGTATGGCTACACCTTC.

The chain joins TRBV4-1 to TRBJ1-5, with D possibly being TRBD1 (6 bases). CDR1 is MGHRA, CDR2 YSYEKL, per germline. V was cut by 0 bases and J by 4 bases, with 13 bases left in between. CDR3 length: 16 residues. CDR3 loop: CASSQEGDIWNQPQHF. The CDR3 DNA follows: TGCGCCAGCAGCCAAGAGGGGGACATTTGGAATCAGCCCCAGCATTTT.

The V gene is TRBV4-1, the J gene TRBJ2-3; D gene unclear. V dropped 0 bases and J dropped 6 bases, with 7 bases sitting between them. Germline V gene lookup returns CDR1 MGHRA and CDR2 YSYEKL. The CDR3 has 13 residues. CDR3 sequence (DNA): TGCGCCAGCAGCCAAGATTTGGAGGATACGCAGTATTTT. It encodes CASSQDLEDTQYF.

CDR3 DNA sequence: TGTGCCAGCAGCTCCCGACAGACTAGCGGGGGTTACAATGAGCAGTTCTTC. This gives the protein CASSSRQTSGGYNEQFF. The J gene is TRBJ2-1, the V gene TRBV11-1; TRBD2 matches 12 bases. CDR3 size: 17 residues. V lost 4 bases to trimming and J lost 4 bases; unmatched junction nucleotides: 8. Per the germline V gene, CDR1 is SGHAT and CDR2 is FQDESV (reference sequence).

This clone was seen a handful of times. The chain couples TRBV5-1 to TRBJ2-1; 7 bases are a match to TRBD1. The CDR3 runs to 15 residues. With V trimmed by 4 bases and J by 9 bases, 13 bases remained unmatched. Germline V gene lookup returns CDR1 SGHRS and CDR2 YFSETQ. The chain's CDR3 is CASSGSLQGYGEQFF. The CDR3 nucleotides read TGCGCCAGCAGCGGGTCGTTACAGGGGTACGGTGAGCAGTTCTTC.

This chain links TRBV7-2 with TRBJ2-5; D is possibly TRBD1 (5 bases). Germline CDR1 reads SGHTA; CDR2 reads FQGNSA. Trimming removed 5 bases at V and 2 bases at J, with 9 bases between. The CDR3 runs to 13 residues. CDR3 loop: CASSRGRQETQYF. The DNA for the CDR3 is TGTGCCAGCAGCAGGGGAAGGCAAGAGACCCAGTACTTC.

This sequence joins TRBV6-6 and TRBJ1-5, with D perhaps TRBD1 (6 bases). Per germline, CDR1 MNHNY and CDR2 SVGAGI (reference sequence). This CDR3 is built from 16 residues. V lost 1 base to trimming and J lost 4 bases, with 14 bases between them. Here the CDR3 DNA reads TGTGCCAGCAGTTACTGGGGGCAGGGAGGAAATCAGCCCCAGCATTTT. Protein sequence: CASSYWGQGGNQPQHF.

The chain recombines TRBV7-2 with TRBJ2-1; D is unresolved. Germline values: CDR1 SGHTA, CDR2 FQGNSA. Trimming took off 5 bases at V and 9 bases at J, with 11 bases between the two ends. The CDR3 runs to 12 residues. The CDR3 reads CASSPPLGEQFF. The CDR3 DNA follows: TGTGCCAGCAGCCCCCCGCTCGGTGAGCAGTTCTTC.

The chain carries TRBV16 and TRBJ1-1, with 8 bases that match TRBD1. V dropped 2 bases and J dropped 2; count of bases not matched to a gene: 4. Germline V CDR1 and CDR2: KGHSY, FQNENV. This CDR3 spans 15 amino acids. The CDR3 DNA sequence: TGTGCCAGCAGCCAAGGACAGGGCTTAAACACTGAAGCTTTCTTT. It yields the protein CASSQGQGLNTEAFF. Combining the CDR3 with reference TRBV16 and TRBJ1-1 gives the whole variable domain GEEVAQTPKHLVRGEGQKAKLYCAPIKGHSYVFWYQQVLKNEFKFLISFQNENVFDETGMPKERFSAKCLPNSPCSLEIQATKLEDSAVYFCASSQGQGLNTEAFFGQGTRLTVV.

The chain employs TRBV7-9 and TRBJ1-5; the D is unclear. This CDR3 spans 12 amino acids. The ends were cut back, 5 bases at V and 4 bases at J, with 6 bases in the middle. CDR1 and CDR2 (germline): SEHNR, FQNEAQ (reference sequence). CDR3 sequence (DNA): TGTGCCAGCAGCATAGATAATCAGCCCCAGCATTTT. Amino acids: CASSIDNQPQHF. Full variable domain (remainder filled in from reference TRBV7-9 and TRBJ1-5): DTGVSQNPRHKITKRGQNVTFRCDPISEHNRLYWYRQTLGQGPEFLTYFQNEAQLEKSRLLSDRFSAERPKGSFSTLEIQRTEQGDSAMYLCASSIDNQPQHFGDGTRLSIL.

As for this clone: With a much larger clone just one base away, this may be a read error. Other DNA sequences of this sample code for an identical CDR3. The chain employs TRBV5-6 and TRBJ1-2; TRBD1 matches 7 bases. CDR1 is SGHDT, CDR2 YYEEEE, per germline. The CDR3 totals 13 residues. The V and J ends lost 4 bases and 2 bases, in that order; junction bases with no gene match: 2. The CDR3 nucleotides read TGTGCCAGCAGCCCGGACAGGAACTATGGCTACACCTTC. Residues: CASSPDRNYGYTF.

This chain joins TRBV5-1 and TRBJ2-7; TRBD2 agrees at 8 bases. Germline V gives CDR1 SGHRS, CDR2 YFSETQ. The CDR3 sequence is 15 residues long. V gave up 1 base and J gave up 3 bases; unmatched junction bases: 6. CDR3 sequence reads: CASSLIGGLGYEQYF. The CDR3 nucleotides read TGCGCCAGCAGCTTGATCGGGGGACTAGGCTACGAGCAGTACTTC.

The rearrangement links TRBV4-3 to TRBJ2-2; D might be TRBD2 (5 bases). CDR3 length: 17 amino acids. Germline assignment: CDR1 LGHNA and CDR2 YSLEER. V lost 1 base, J lost 4 bases, and 16 bases lay in between. Here the CDR3 reads CASSQVDPPGGTGELFF. CDR3 sequence (DNA): TGCGCCAGCAGCCAAGTCGACCCCCCCGGAGGCACCGGGGAGCTGTTTTTT.